The 16 T cell receptor beta chains presented below share a single source sample, sequenced in a study of radiotherapy plus CTLA-4 blockade in lung cancer. Only in-frame clones appear in the TCRdb table, and some are missing; sequencing was by immunoSEQ multiplex PCR. This table holds 30,000 to 45,000 clones, about two thirds found once. Sequenced here: peripheral blood, sampled from a patient treated with radiotherapy plus ipilimumab. These receptors were collected from a human donor with non-small cell lung cancer who had stable disease on radiotherapy plus ipilimumab.

This sequence joins TRBV18 and TRBJ1-3, with 12 positions matching TRBD1. The CDR3 is 17 amino acids. CDR1 and CDR2 from the germline V gene are KGHSH and LQKENI. With V trimmed by 6 bases and J by 1 base, 7 bases remained unmatched. The CDR3 DNA reads as TGTGCCAGCTCTTCGTCGGGACAGGGGGCGTCTGGAAACACCATATATTTT. Translation gives CASSSSGQGASGNTIYF.

V is TRBV7-8 and J is TRBJ2-5; a weak D match, TRBD2 (6 bases). V was clipped by 3 bases and J by 5 bases, with 7 bases between them. The CDR3 spans 12 residues. From germline, CDR1 is SGHVS and CDR2 FQNEAQ. This CDR3 reads CASSFGGETQYF. The CDR3 DNA follows: TGTGCCAGCAGCTTTGGGGGGGAGACCCAGTACTTC.

V gene TRBV6-6 combines with J gene TRBJ1-4; D remains unclear. V gave up 6 bases and J gave up 8 bases, with 16 bases separating them. This CDR3 region has 14 residues. Germline V CDR1 and CDR2: MNHNY, SVGAGI (reference sequence). CDR3 residues: CASSARGGREKLFF. The CDR3 nucleotides read TGTGCCAGCAGCGCTCGCGGTGGGAGGGAAAAACTGTTTTTT.

The chain carries TRBV5-4 and TRBJ1-6, with TRBD1 matching over 7 bases. With V trimmed by 4 bases and J by 6 bases, 10 bases remained unmatched. The CDR3 has 16 residues. Germline CDR1 is SGHNT and CDR2 is YYREEE (reference sequence). The CDR3 DNA sequence: TGTGCCAGCAGCCCCGCCGGGACAGCTATTAATTCACCCCTCCACTTT. This sequence encodes CASSPAGTAINSPLHF.

This sequence joins TRBV11-3 and TRBJ2-7, with a weak D call TRBD2 (5 bases). The V gene lost 5 bases and the J gene lost 5 bases, with 16 bases spanning the gap. The CDR3 loop spans 14 amino acids. CDR1 is SGHNT, CDR2 YENEEA, per germline. CDR3 DNA sequence: TGTGCCAGCAGCCTACTAATAGGGAGCCACGAGCAGTACTTC. Translation: CASSLLIGSHEQYF.

This chain joins TRBV30 and TRBJ1-4; a possible D gene is TRBD1 (6 bases). V was trimmed by 4 bases and J by 5 bases, leaving 14 bases between them. This CDR3 comprises 14 residues. Germline values: CDR1 GTSNPN, CDR2 SVGIG (reference sequence). The CDR3 reads CAWTSGTRNEKLFF. The CDR3 region has the DNA TGTGCCTGGACCTCCGGGACACGGAATGAAAAACTGTTTTTT.

This clone was counted only a few times. The genes are TRBV7-6 and TRBJ2-7, with TRBD1 matching over 10 bases. V trimming: 5 bases; J trimming: 4 bases; junction bases outside the gene matches: 2. Per the germline V gene, CDR1 is SGHVS and CDR2 is FNYEAQ. The CDR3 contains 13 residues. The CDR3 reads CASSRDRGYEQYF. The CDR3 region has the DNA TGTGCCAGCAGCCGGGACAGGGGTTACGAGCAGTACTTC.

This rearrangement joins TRBV7-2 to TRBJ2-5; 10 nucleotides line up with TRBD1. This CDR3 contains 15 residues. Germline loops: CDR1 SGHTA, CDR2 FQGNSA. V lost 2 bases and J lost 5; bases outside the gene matches: 5. The CDR3 DNA reads as TGTGCCAGCAGCTTACGGACAGGGGGTCGGGAGACCCAGTACTTC. Its protein product is CASSLRTGGRETQYF.

This clone came up a few times. The chain employs TRBV29-1 and TRBJ1-3; D unclear. This CDR3 contains 14 residues. Deletions cut 3 bases from V and 1 base from J, with 10 bases between. Germline CDR1 reads SQVTM; CDR2 reads ANQGSEA. The CDR3 DNA reads TGCAGCGTTGACATCTCCGGGTCTGGAAACACCATATATTTT. Its protein is CSVDISGSGNTIYF.

The table lists this clone with a few counts. The chain joins TRBV19 to TRBJ1-1; D is uncertain. V was cut by 6 bases and J by 5 bases, with 10 bases left in between. This CDR3 has 12 residues. Germline V gene lookup returns CDR1 LNHDA and CDR2 SQIVND (reference sequence). CDR3 amino acids: CASRAGKTEAFF. Written as DNA, the CDR3 is TGTGCCAGTAGGGCGGGGAAAACTGAAGCTTTCTTT. The full variable domain, completed using reference TRBV19 and TRBJ1-1, is DGGITQSPKYLFRKEGQNVTLSCEQNLNHDAMYWYRQDPGQGLRLIYYSQIVNDFQKGDIAEGYSVSREKKESFPLTVTSAQKNPTAFYLCASRAGKTEAFFGQGTRLTVV.

In its sample, this clone was seen once. V and J are TRBV6-5 and TRBJ2-2, with a possible D match to TRBD1 (6 bases). Germline V gives CDR1 MNHEY, CDR2 SVGAGI. The CDR3 runs 15 residues. Trimming pared 5 bases from V and 0 bases from J, leaving 10 bases between. The CDR3 here is CASSPTGANTGELFF. In DNA, the CDR3 is TGTGCCAGCAGTCCGACAGGAGCGAACACCGGGGAGCTGTTTTTT.

The chain is built from TRBV11-2 and TRBJ1-6, with no clear D. Trimming took off 0 bases at V and 7 bases at J, with 4 bases between the two ends. This CDR3 is built from 13 residues. The V gene's germline CDR1 is SGHAT and CDR2 FQNNGV. The CDR3 spells CASSLDLNSPLHF. Here the CDR3 DNA reads TGTGCCAGCAGCTTAGACCTCAATTCACCCCTCCACTTT. The entire variable domain, with the rest obtained from reference TRBV11-2 and TRBJ1-6, is as follows: EAGVAQSPRYKIIEKRQSVAFWCNPISGHATLYWYQQILGQGPKLLIQFQNNGVVDDSQLPKDRFSAERLKGVDSTLKIQPAKLEDSAVYLCASSLDLNSPLHFGNGTRLTVT.

This clone was counted once. The V call is TRBV9, the J call TRBJ2-5, with 7 bases identical to TRBD2. This CDR3 is built from 14 residues. V shed 0 bases and J 5 bases; nucleotides not matched to a gene: 4. Germline-derived CDR1 and CDR2 are SGDLS and YYNGEE. Here the CDR3 reads CASSVGTRGETQYF. DNA of the CDR3: TGTGCCAGCAGCGTAGGGACTAGAGGGGAGACCCAGTACTTC. Supplemented by reference TRBV9 and TRBJ2-5, the full variable domain reads DSGVTQTPKHLITATGQRVTLRCSPRSGDLSVYWYQQSLDQGLQFLIQYYNGEERAKGNILERFSAQQFPDLHSELNLSSLELGDSALYFCASSVGTRGETQYFGPGTRLLVL.

This sequence joins TRBV10-3 and TRBJ1-1; 8 bases map to TRBD1. Germline-derived CDR1 and CDR2 are ENHRY and SYGVKD. V was clipped by 6 bases and J by 0 bases; unmatched bases: 3. The CDR3 runs to 14 residues. The chain's CDR3 is CAIRDRGLNTEAFF. The CDR3, as DNA: TGTGCCATCAGAGACAGGGGCCTGAACACTGAAGCTTTCTTT.

V gene TRBV5-5 combines with J gene TRBJ2-1, with 7 bases that match TRBD1. V lost 0 bases and J lost 2; bases outside the gene matches: 2. Germline V lookup: CDR1 SGHKS, CDR2 YYEKEE (reference sequence). This CDR3 is 15 amino acids long. In DNA, the CDR3 is TGTGCCAGCAGCTTGGAACAGGGGACCTACAATGAGCAGTTCTTC. This gives the protein CASSLEQGTYNEQFF.

The rearrangement joins TRBV20-1 to TRBJ2-7; D gene unclear. This CDR3 spans 11 amino acids. The V gene's germline CDR1 is DFQATT and CDR2 SNEGSKA (reference sequence). V was trimmed by 2 bases and J by 3 bases, leaving 5 bases between them. This chain's CDR3 is CSARTSYEQYF. CDR3 in DNA: TGCAGTGCTAGAACCAGCTACGAGCAGTACTTC.